The 30 T cell receptor beta chains below were found in one sample sequenced in a study of Ad26.COV2.S vaccination and SARS-CoV-2 variants. Assay: immunoSEQ multiplex PCR; the TCRdb copy retains only in-frame clones and omits some. Seen here are 350,000 to 500,000 clones, 90% observed once, and the top ten hold roughly 4%. The treatment here: over 15 received Ad26.COV2.S at low or high dose, single or two shots; 5 received placebo; per-sample allocation not given. Material that was analyzed had been drawn on day 63 after the first vaccine or placebo injection. This specimen was peripheral blood, taken in a trial of Ad26.COV2.S vaccine versus placebo. Receptors originate from a person between 18 and 65 years old who received the Ad26.COV2.S COVID-19 vaccine or a placebo.

The chain couples TRBV7-9 to TRBJ1-1; D is undetermined. The CDR3 is made up of 12 amino acids. In germline, CDR1 is SEHNR, CDR2 FQNEAQ (reference sequence). V lost 7 bases and J lost 6, with 12 bases in between. CDR3 amino acids: CASKQDVAEAFF. The CDR3 bases are TGTGCCAGCAAACAAGACGTCGCTGAAGCTTTCTTT.

The chain links TRBV19 to TRBJ1-5, with TRBD1 identical over 8 bases. Germline lookup yields CDR1 LNHDA and CDR2 SQIVND (reference sequence). V trimming: 0 bases; J trimming: 6 bases; junction bases outside the gene matches: 1. This CDR3 has 14 amino acids. The CDR3 bases are TGTGCCAGTAGTATAGACAGGGGGCCTCAGCCCCAGCATTTT. Encoded protein: CASSIDRGPQPQHF. The whole variable domain, remainder taken from reference TRBV19 and TRBJ1-5, is DGGITQSPKYLFRKEGQNVTLSCEQNLNHDAMYWYRQDPGQGLRLIYYSQIVNDFQKGDIAEGYSVSREKKESFPLTVTSAQKNPTAFYLCASSIDRGPQPQHFGDGTRLSIL.

The chain couples TRBV30 to TRBJ1-2; no clear D gene. Germline loops: CDR1 GTSNPN, CDR2 SVGIG (reference sequence). CDR3 length: 12 residues. V was shortened by 1 base and J by 4 bases, with 7 bases between the two germline ends. The CDR3 reads CAWSDQGYGYTF. CDR3 nucleotide sequence: TGTGCCTGGAGTGACCAAGGCTATGGCTACACCTTC.

The genes are TRBV18 and TRBJ2-7, with 10 bases fitting TRBD1. Germline CDR1 KGHSH, CDR2 LQKENI. There are 16 residues in the CDR3. Unmatched junction bases numbered 8, after V lost 0 bases and J lost 6 bases. CDR3 nucleotides: TGTGCCAGCTCACCACCGGGACAGGGGCTCCCGGGCGAGCAGTACTTC. Its translation is CASSPPGQGLPGEQYF.

The rearrangement links TRBV10-3 to TRBJ2-7, with 10 bases aligning to TRBD1. V trimming: 1 base; J trimming: 2 bases; junction bases outside the gene matches: 2. Germline-derived CDR1 and CDR2 are ENHRY and SYGVKD. CDR3 size: 15 residues. The CDR3 is CAISEYGTGAYEQYF. The CDR3 bases are TGTGCCATCAGTGAGTACGGGACAGGGGCCTACGAGCAGTACTTC.

The chain couples TRBV28 to TRBJ1-1; possibly TRBD1 for D (6 bases). Germline-derived CDR1 and CDR2 are MDHEN and SYDVKM. The CDR3 runs 14 residues. V lost 1 base, J lost 4 bases, and 10 bases lay in between. Here the CDR3 DNA reads TGTGCCAGCAGTTTATCCGGGGGCGTCACTGAAGCTTTCTTT. This translates into CASSLSGGVTEAFF.

The chain combines TRBV30 with TRBJ1-3; no clear D gene. The germline CDR1 and CDR2 sequences are GTSNPN and SVGIG (reference sequence). V shed 2 bases and J shed 3 bases, with 8 bases lying between them. CDR3 length: 13 residues. CDR3 region: CAWSSDVGNTIYF. CDR3 DNA sequence: TGTGCCTGGAGTTCCGACGTTGGAAACACCATATATTTT.

The chain recombines TRBV6-4 with TRBJ2-3; 9 bases line up with TRBD1. Germline V gives CDR1 MRHNA, CDR2 SNTAGT. This CDR3 is 15 amino acids long. The V gene end was trimmed by 4 bases and the J gene end by 0 bases; junction bases not matched to a gene: 2. As DNA, the CDR3 is TGTGCCAGCAGTGCCGGGACAGGGAGCACAGATACGCAGTATTTT. Residues: CASSAGTGSTDTQYF.

This rearrangement joins TRBV4-2 to TRBJ2-7; D is possibly TRBD1 (6 bases). Trimming pared 2 bases from V and 2 bases from J, leaving 10 bases between. This CDR3 region has 14 residues. Germline V gene data show CDR1 as LGHNA and CDR2 as YNFKEQ. The CDR3 nucleotides read TGTGCCAGCAGCCAACAGACAGGAGCCTACGAGCAGTACTTC. Its protein is CASSQQTGAYEQYF.

The chain links TRBV29-1 to TRBJ2-2; D is unclear. Germline V gives CDR1 SQVTM, CDR2 ANQGSEA. Between the trimmed V and J ends, which lost 6 bases and 0 bases, there was a span of 8 bases. The CDR3 spans 13 residues. The CDR3 protein is CSVLESNTGELFF. CDR3 coding DNA: TGCAGCGTCTTAGAATCGAACACCGGGGAGCTGTTTTTT.

The V gene is TRBV7-9, the J gene TRBJ2-1, with D possibly TRBD1 on 6 matching bases. The V end was cut by 1 base, the J end by 14 bases, with 12 bases between. Germline CDR1 and CDR2: SEHNR and FQNEAQ (reference sequence). CDR3 length: 12 amino acids. DNA for the CDR3: TGTGCCAGCAGCTTAGTTACCGGGACAAAGTTCTTC. Its translation: CASSLVTGTKFF.

The V gene is TRBV6-2 or TRBV6-3, the J gene TRBJ2-4; D possibly corresponds to TRBD2 (6 bases). Between the trimmed V and J ends, which lost 2 bases and 8 bases, there was a span of 7 bases. CDR3 length: 12 residues. CDR1 MNHEY and CDR2 SVGEGT come from the germline V gene. In nucleotides, the CDR3 is TGTGCCAGCAGTTACACGGGGGACATTCAGTACTTC. Its protein is CASSYTGDIQYF.

V gene TRBV2 combines with J gene TRBJ1-4; possibly TRBD1 for D (5 bases). The CDR3 has 15 residues. Between the trimmed V and J ends, which lost 6 bases and 5 bases, there was a span of 16 bases. The germline gives CDR1 SNHLY, CDR2 FYNNEI. The CDR3 bases are TGTGCCAGCAGCGCTGGGGACGCGAAAAATGAAAAACTGTTTTTT. Translating it yields CASSAGDAKNEKLFF.

The J gene is TRBJ2-5, the V gene TRBV2; 7 bases line up with TRBD1. The CDR3 sequence is 15 residues long. Germline-derived CDR1 and CDR2 are SNHLY and FYNNEI. With 0 bases clipped from V and 5 bases from J, the junction kept 6 bases outside the gene matches. The CDR3 region is CASSEARGLWETQYF. As DNA, the CDR3 is TGTGCCAGCAGTGAAGCGAGGGGGCTATGGGAGACCCAGTACTTC.

This sequence joins TRBV28 and TRBJ2-2; D may correspond to TRBD1 or TRBD2 (5 bases each). Germline assignment: CDR1 MDHEN and CDR2 SYDVKM. CDR3 length: 18 residues. Between the trimmed V and J ends, which lost 5 bases and 4 bases, there was a span of 23 bases. The CDR3 here is CASSPSPGRIPPTGELFF. The DNA for the CDR3 is TGTGCCAGCAGTCCCTCCCCGGGACGGATTCCGCCCACCGGGGAGCTGTTTTTT.

This chain joins TRBV27 and TRBJ1-6; no clear D gene. Germline CDR1 is MNHEY and CDR2 is SMNVEV (reference sequence). The CDR3 has 14 amino acids. Trimming took 7 bases from V and 5 from J, leaving 12 bases between them. The CDR3 DNA reads TGTGCCAGCAACCTCGACGGGGATAATTCACCCCTCCACTTT. Translated, it gives CASNLDGDNSPLHF.

The chain couples TRBV7-6 to TRBJ2-7; TRBD1 matches 9 bases. The V and J ends lost 1 base and 6 bases, in that order; junction bases with no gene match: 13. The CDR3 spans 17 residues. Per germline, CDR1 SGHVS and CDR2 FNYEAQ. The CDR3 nucleotides are TGTGCCAGCAGCTTAGTCCGGGGACAGGGAGGTCGGCTCGAGCAGTACTTC. Its translation: CASSLVRGQGGRLEQYF. Complete variable domain (other parts from reference TRBV7-6 and TRBJ2-7): GAGVSQSPRYKVTKRGQDVALRCDPISGHVSLYWYRQALGQGPEFLTYFNYEAQQDKSGLPNDRFSAERPEGSISTLTIQRTEQRDSAMYRCASSLVRGQGGRLEQYFGPGTRLTVT.

Concerning this clone itself: One end of the junction is discordant with germline, which a read error may explain. The CDR3 nucleotides read TGCGCCACCAGCTTGGGGCAGTCGGCCCAAGCTTTCTTT. Its protein is CATSLGQSAQAFF. The chain links TRBV5-1 to TRBJ1-1; D might be TRBD1 (5 bases). The CDR3 consists of 13 residues. CDR1 SGHRS and CDR2 YFSETQ come from the germline V gene.

V is TRBV15 and J is TRBJ2-3; D is perhaps TRBD1 or TRBD2 (5 bases each). The germline V and J ends were trimmed by 1 base and 4 bases, with 6 bases remaining between them. The CDR3 contains 13 residues. Germline V gene lookup returns CDR1 LNHNV and CDR2 YYDKDF (reference sequence). CDR3 protein: CATSRGDPDTQYF. The DNA of the CDR3 is TGTGCCACCAGCAGAGGGGACCCAGATACGCAGTATTTT.

This clone was seen a single time. The chain joins TRBV4-1 to TRBJ2-5; 7 nucleotides agree with TRBD1. V lost 2 bases and J lost 1; bases outside the gene matches: 4. Germline lookup yields CDR1 MGHRA and CDR2 YSYEKL. The length of the CDR3 is 15 residues. In nucleotides, the CDR3 is TGCGCCAGCAGCCAACCACAGGGGCCCCAAGAGACCCAGTACTTC. This codes for CASSQPQGPQETQYF.

The chain recombines TRBV20-1 with TRBJ2-3; D ambiguous. The CDR3 has 10 residues. CDR1 is DFQATT, CDR2 SNEGSKA, per germline (reference sequence). V shed 7 bases and J shed 7 bases, with 9 bases lying between them. CDR3 loop: CSVSRNTQYF. The DNA for the CDR3 is TGCAGTGTCAGTCGGAATACGCAGTATTTT.

This clone is categorized as medium-sized. The chain carries TRBV18 and TRBJ2-7, with D perhaps matching TRBD2 (6 bases). Germline values: CDR1 KGHSH, CDR2 LQKENI. Trimming shortened V by 3 bases and J by 3 bases, and 15 bases separated the two germline ends. The CDR3 spans 15 residues. The CDR3 bases are TGTGCCAGCTCACCTCTCCCGGACTATGTCTACGAGCAGTACTTC. Protein: CASSPLPDYVYEQYF.

This clone was picked up a small number of times. J is TRBJ2-7 and V is TRBV7-2; D gene ambiguous. Trimming pared 5 bases from V and 3 bases from J, leaving 11 bases between. Germline CDR1 reads SGHTA; CDR2 reads FQGNSA. The CDR3 has 13 amino acids. The CDR3 sequence is CASSETTHYEQYF. CDR3 sequence (DNA): TGTGCCAGCAGCGAAACAACCCACTACGAGCAGTACTTC.

V usage is TRBV29-1 and J usage is TRBJ1-1, with a weak D call TRBD1 (5 bases). Germline CDR1 reads SQVTM; CDR2 reads ANQGSEA. The CDR3 is made up of 13 amino acids. Trimming removed 0 bases at V and 6 bases at J, with 11 bases between. The CDR3 coding sequence is TGCAGCGTTGAAGATACCCAGGGACCTGAAGCTTTCTTT. Amino acid sequence: CSVEDTQGPEAFF.

The V call is TRBV5-6, the J call TRBJ2-1; no firm D call. Trimming pared 2 bases from V and 8 bases from J, leaving 17 bases between. Germline CDR1 SGHDT, CDR2 YYEEEE. This CDR3 spans 15 amino acids. The CDR3 nucleotides read TGTGCCAGCAGCTTTATTACTGGCTTGCGGTATGAGCAGTTCTTC. It codes for CASSFITGLRYEQFF. The variable domain in full, with the rest retrieved from reference TRBV5-6 and TRBJ2-1, is DAGVTQSPTHLIKTRGQQVTLRCSPKSGHDTVSWYQQALGQGPQFIFQYYEEEERQRGNFPDRFSGHQFPNYSSELNVNALLLGDSALYLCASSFITGLRYEQFFGPGTRLTVL.

Written as DNA, the CDR3 is TGTGCCAGCACTTCAGCCGGGTCGCTGAGCTCCTACAATGAGCAGTTCTTC. It is translated as CASTSAGSLSSYNEQFF. This chain links TRBV28 with TRBJ2-1; D call uncertain. V shed 7 bases and J shed 0 bases, with 19 bases lying between them. The CDR3 has 17 amino acids. Germline loops: CDR1 MDHEN, CDR2 SYDVKM.

The gene calls are TRBV7-9 and TRBJ2-1; 10 nucleotides line up with TRBD1. The CDR3 loop spans 16 amino acids. Germline CDR1 is SEHNR and CDR2 is FQNEAQ (reference sequence). The V and J ends lost 4 bases and 5 bases, in that order; junction bases with no gene match: 8. The CDR3 here is CASSYQRTGGDNEQFF. CDR3 coding DNA: TGTGCCAGCAGCTACCAAAGGACAGGGGGGGACAATGAGCAGTTCTTC.

This clone was seen a single time. This sequence joins TRBV5-1 and TRBJ2-3, with no clear D. The V and J ends lost 3 bases and 5 bases respectively, with 10 bases between them. The CDR3 sequence is 13 residues long. Germline CDR1 is SGHRS and CDR2 is YFSETQ. CDR3 region: CASSSQVGDTQYF. Written as DNA, the CDR3 is TGCGCCAGCAGCTCTCAGGTAGGAGATACGCAGTATTTT. The variable domain in full, with the rest retrieved from reference TRBV5-1 and TRBJ2-3, is KAGVTQTPRYLIKTRGQQVTLSCSPISGHRSVSWYQQTPGQGLQFLFEYFSETQRNKGNFPGRFSGRQFSNSRSEMNVSTLELGDSALYLCASSSQVGDTQYFGPGTRLTVL.

This chain joins TRBV5-1 and TRBJ2-1; 11 bases align to TRBD2. From germline, CDR1 is SGHRS and CDR2 YFSETQ. This CDR3 has 15 amino acids. V shed 1 base, J shed 10 bases, and the junction held 7 bases outside the gene matches. CDR3 in amino acids: CASSLTSGSVREQFF. Here the CDR3 DNA reads TGCGCCAGCAGCTTGACTAGCGGGAGCGTCCGGGAGCAGTTCTTC.

The V call is TRBV12-3 or TRBV12-4, the J call TRBJ2-2; tentative D call: TRBD1 (5 bases). V was clipped by 6 bases and J by 5 bases, with 7 bases between them. This CDR3 has 12 amino acids. In DNA form, the CDR3 reads TGTGCCAGCAGGGGGCCGACCGGGGAGCTGTTTTTT. The encoded protein is CASRGPTGELFF.